This T cell receptor (beta chain) was sequenced in a study of shared clonotypes between healthy human individuals. On the study more broadly: Each donor had three CD4 naive, three CD4 memory, two CD8 naive and one CD8 memory plate. Points from the study as a whole: Four donors had around 5% of their naive CD4 clonotypes in common.

The CDR3 has 16 residues. V shed 5 bases and J shed 3 bases, with 17 bases lying between them. Germline V gene lookup returns CDR1 MNHEY and CDR2 SMNVEV (reference sequence). Worth noting for this clone: The antigen remains undetermined.

The study separated CD4+ cells into CD45RA+ naive and CD45RA-negative memory subsets. Original methodology: Without quality scores, immunoSEQ junctional reads could not be filtered like full-length reads. Clones were sequenced by immunoSEQ multiplex PCR, and TCRdb holds only the in-frame ones, with some missing. V and J calls and clone size come straight from that table; D and trimming were deduced from the DNA. The sample has more than 1.2 million clones, around 98.5% seen once. The rearrangement uses TRBV27 and TRBJ2-1; tentatively, D is TRBD2 (7 bases). The source is a young man in good health. The sequencing sample was made of naive CD4+ T cells sorted from blood. As to subset: CD45RA+ positively selected. The DNA for the CDR3 is TGTGCCAGCAGTCCCCCCCGAGGGGGGGTCTACAATGAGCAGTTCTTC. Protein sequence: CASSPPRGGVYNEQFF.